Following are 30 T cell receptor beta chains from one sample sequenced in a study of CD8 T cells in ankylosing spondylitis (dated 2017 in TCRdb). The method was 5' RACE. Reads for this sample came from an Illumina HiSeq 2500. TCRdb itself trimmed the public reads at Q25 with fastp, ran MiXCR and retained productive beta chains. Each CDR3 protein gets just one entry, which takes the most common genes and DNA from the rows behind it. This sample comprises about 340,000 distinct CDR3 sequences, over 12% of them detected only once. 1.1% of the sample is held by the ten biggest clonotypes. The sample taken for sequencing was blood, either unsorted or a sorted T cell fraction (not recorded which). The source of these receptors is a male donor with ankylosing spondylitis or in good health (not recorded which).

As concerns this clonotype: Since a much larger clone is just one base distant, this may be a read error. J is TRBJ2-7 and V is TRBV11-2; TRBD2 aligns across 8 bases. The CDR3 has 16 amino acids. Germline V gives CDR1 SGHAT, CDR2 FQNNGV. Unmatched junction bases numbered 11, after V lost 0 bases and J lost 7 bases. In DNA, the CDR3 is TGTGCCAGCAGCTTAGATCGGGCGGGAGGCGTGGAAGAGCAGTACTTC. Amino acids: CASSLDRAGGVEEQYF.

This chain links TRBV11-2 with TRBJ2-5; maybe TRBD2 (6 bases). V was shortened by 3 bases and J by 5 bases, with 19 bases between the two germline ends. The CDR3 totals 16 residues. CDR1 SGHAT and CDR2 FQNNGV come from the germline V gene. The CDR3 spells CASSFFGGAEGETQYF. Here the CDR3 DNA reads TGTGCCAGCAGCTTTTTCGGCGGAGCGGAGGGGGAGACCCAGTACTTC.

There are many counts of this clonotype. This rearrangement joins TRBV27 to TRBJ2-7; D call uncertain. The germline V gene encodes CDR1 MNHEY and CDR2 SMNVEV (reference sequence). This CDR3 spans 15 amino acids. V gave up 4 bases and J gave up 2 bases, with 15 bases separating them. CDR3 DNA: TGTGCCAGCAGTTCTGGGCGTAGCCCTCCCTACGAGCAGTACTTC. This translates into CASSSGRSPPYEQYF.

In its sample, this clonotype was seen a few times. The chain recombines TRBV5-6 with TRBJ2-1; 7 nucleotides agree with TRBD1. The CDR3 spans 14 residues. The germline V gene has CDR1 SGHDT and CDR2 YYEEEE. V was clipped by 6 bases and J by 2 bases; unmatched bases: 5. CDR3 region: CASIRQGPYNEQFF. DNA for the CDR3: TGTGCCAGCATACGACAGGGACCCTACAATGAGCAGTTCTTC. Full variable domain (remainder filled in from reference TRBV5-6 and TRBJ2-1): DAGVTQSPTHLIKTRGQQVTLRCSPKSGHDTVSWYQQALGQGPQFIFQYYEEEERQRGNFPDRFSGHQFPNYSSELNVNALLLGDSALYLCASIRQGPYNEQFFGPGTRLTVL.

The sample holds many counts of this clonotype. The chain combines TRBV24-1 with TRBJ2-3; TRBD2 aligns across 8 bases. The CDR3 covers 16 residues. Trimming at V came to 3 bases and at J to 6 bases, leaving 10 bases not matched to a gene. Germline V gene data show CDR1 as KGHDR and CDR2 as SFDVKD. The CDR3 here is CATSDPTSGSGDTQYF. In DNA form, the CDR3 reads TGTGCCACCAGTGATCCAACTAGCGGATCGGGGGATACGCAGTATTTT.

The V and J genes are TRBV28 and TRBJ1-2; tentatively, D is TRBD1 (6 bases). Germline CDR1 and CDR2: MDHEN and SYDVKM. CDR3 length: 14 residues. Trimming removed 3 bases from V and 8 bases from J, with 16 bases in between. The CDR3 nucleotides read TGTGCCAGCAGTTTCGAGCGGGGGCGAGGAGGCTACACCTTC. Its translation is CASSFERGRGGYTF.

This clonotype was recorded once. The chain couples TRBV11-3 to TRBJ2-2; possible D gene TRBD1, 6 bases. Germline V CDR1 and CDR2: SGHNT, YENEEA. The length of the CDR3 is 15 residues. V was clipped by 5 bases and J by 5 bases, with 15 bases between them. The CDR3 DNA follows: TGTGCCAGCAGCCCAAGTCCAGGGGTGACCGGGGAGCTGTTTTTT. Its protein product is CASSPSPGVTGELFF.

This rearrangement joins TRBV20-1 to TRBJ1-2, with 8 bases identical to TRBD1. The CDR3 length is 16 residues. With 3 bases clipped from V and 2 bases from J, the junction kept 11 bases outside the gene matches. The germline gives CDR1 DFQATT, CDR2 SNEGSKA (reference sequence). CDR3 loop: CSASEARGLINYGYTF. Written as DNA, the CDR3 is TGCAGTGCTAGCGAGGCCAGGGGGCTGATAAACTATGGCTACACCTTC.

CDR3 nucleotide sequence: TGCGCCAGCAGTGAGTCCCTCAGAGCGGGGGCTTCACAGTTCTTC. Its translation is CASSESLRAGASQFF. V usage is TRBV10-2 and J usage is TRBJ2-1, with TRBD2 identical over 8 bases. Germline V gene data show CDR1 as WSHSY and CDR2 as SAAADI. This CDR3 is built from 15 residues. The V segment lost 0 bases and the J segment 13 bases; nucleotides outside the gene matches: 11.

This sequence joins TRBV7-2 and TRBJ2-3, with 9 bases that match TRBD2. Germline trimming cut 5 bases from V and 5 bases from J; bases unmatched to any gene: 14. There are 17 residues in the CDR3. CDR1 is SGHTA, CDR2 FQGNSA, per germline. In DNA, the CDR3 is TGTGCCAGCAGCCTAACCTTCCGGACTAGCGAGGGAGATACGCAGTATTTT. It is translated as CASSLTFRTSEGDTQYF.

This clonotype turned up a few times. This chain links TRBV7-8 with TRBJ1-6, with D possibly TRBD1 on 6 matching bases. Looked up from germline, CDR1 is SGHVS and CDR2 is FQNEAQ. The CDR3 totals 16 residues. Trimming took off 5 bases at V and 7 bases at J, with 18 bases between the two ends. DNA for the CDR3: TGTGCCAGCAGCCGACTGGGGGGTAGGGGGAATTCACCCCTCCACTTT. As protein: CASSRLGGRGNSPLHF.

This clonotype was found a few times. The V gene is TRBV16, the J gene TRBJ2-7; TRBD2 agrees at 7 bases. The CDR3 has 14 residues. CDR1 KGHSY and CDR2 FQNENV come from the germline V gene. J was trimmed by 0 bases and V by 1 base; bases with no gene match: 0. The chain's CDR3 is CASSQWTSSYEQYF. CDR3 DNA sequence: TGTGCCAGCAGCCAATGGACTAGCTCCTACGAGCAGTACTTC.

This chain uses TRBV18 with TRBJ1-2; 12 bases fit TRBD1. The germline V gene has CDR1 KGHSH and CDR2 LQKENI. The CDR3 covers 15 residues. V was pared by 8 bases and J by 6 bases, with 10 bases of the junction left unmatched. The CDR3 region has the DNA TGTGCCAGCCGTACCGGGACAGGGGGCTTTGATGGCTACACCTTC. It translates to CASRTGTGGFDGYTF.

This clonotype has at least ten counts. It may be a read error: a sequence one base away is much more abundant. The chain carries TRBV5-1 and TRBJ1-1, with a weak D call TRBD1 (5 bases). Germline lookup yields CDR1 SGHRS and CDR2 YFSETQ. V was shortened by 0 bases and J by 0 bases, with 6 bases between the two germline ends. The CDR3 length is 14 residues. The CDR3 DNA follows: TGCGCCAGCAGCTTGGACAGGATGAACACTGAAGCTTTCTTT. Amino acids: CASSLDRMNTEAFF.

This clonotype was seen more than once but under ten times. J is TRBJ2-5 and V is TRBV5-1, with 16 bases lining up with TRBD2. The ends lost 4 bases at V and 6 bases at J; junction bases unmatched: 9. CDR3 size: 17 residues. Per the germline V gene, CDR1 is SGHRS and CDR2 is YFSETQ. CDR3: CASSPGTSGGAVKTQYF. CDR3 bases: TGCGCCAGCAGCCCCGGGACTAGCGGGGGGGCCGTGAAGACCCAGTACTTC.

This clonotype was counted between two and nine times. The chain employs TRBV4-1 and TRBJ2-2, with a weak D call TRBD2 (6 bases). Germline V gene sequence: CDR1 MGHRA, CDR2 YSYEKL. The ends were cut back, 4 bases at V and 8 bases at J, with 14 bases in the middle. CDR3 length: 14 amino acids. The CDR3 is CASSRRDSSGELFF. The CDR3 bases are TGCGCCAGCAGCCGACGGGACTCCTCAGGGGAGCTGTTTTTT.

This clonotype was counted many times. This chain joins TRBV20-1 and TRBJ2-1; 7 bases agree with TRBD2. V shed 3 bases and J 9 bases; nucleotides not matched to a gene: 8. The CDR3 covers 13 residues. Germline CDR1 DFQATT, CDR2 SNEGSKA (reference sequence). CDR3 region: CSASINQRGEQFF. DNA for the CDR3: TGCAGTGCTAGTATAAACCAGCGGGGTGAGCAGTTCTTC.

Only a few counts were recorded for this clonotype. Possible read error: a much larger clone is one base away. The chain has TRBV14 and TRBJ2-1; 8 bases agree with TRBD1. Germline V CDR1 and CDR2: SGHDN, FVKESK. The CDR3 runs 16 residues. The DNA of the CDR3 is TGTGCCAGCAGCTACATAGGACAGGGCGGTTACAATGAGCAGTTATTC. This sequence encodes CASSYIGQGGYNEQLF.

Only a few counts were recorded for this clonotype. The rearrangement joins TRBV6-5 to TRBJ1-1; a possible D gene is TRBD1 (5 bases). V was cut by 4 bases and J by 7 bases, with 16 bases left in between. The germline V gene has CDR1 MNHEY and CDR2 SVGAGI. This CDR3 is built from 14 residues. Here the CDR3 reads CASSSGTSGGEAFF. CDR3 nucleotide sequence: TGTGCCAGCAGTTCCGGGACGTCGGGGGGTGAAGCTTTCTTT.

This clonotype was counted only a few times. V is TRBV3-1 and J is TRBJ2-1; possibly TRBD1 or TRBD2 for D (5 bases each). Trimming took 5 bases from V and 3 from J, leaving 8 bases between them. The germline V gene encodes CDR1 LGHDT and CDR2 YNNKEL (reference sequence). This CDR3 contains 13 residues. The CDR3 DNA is TGTGCCAGCAGCTGGGACGTCTACAATGAGCAGTTCTTC. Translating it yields CASSWDVYNEQFF.

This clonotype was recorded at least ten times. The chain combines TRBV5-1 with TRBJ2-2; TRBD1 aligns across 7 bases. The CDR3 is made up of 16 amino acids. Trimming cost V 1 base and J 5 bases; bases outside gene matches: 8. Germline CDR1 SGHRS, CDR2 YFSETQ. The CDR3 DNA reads TGCGCCAGCAGCTTGACCGCGACAGGGCGAACCGGGGAGCTGTTTTTT. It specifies CASSLTATGRTGELFF.

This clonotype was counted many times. The CDR3 sequence: CASSNRREAFF. The CDR3 DNA follows: TGTGCCAGCAGTAACAGGAGGGAAGCTTTCTTT. The rearrangement links TRBV12-3 or TRBV12-4 to TRBJ1-1, with TRBD1 as a possible D gene (5 bases). This CDR3 has 11 amino acids. V shed 5 bases and J shed 8 bases, with 9 bases lying between them.

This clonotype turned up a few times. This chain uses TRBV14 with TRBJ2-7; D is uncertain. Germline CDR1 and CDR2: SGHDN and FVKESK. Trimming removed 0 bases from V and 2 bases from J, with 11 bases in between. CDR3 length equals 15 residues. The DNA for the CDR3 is TGTGCCAGCAGCCAAGATCTGGGCAGGACCTACGAGCAGTACTTC. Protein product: CASSQDLGRTYEQYF. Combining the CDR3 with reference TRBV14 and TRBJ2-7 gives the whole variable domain EAGVTQFPSHSVIEKGQTVTLRCDPISGHDNLYWYRRVMGKEIKFLLHFVKESKQDESGMPNNRFLAERTGGTYSTLKVQPAELEDSGVYFCASSQDLGRTYEQYFGPGTRLTVT.

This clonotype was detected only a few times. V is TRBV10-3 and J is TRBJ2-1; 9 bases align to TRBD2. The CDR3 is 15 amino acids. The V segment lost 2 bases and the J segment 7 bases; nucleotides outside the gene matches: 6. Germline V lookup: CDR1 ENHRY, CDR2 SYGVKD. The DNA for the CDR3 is TGTGCCATCAGTGAGATGATAGCGGGAGCTAATGAGCAGTTCTTC. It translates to CAISEMIAGANEQFF.

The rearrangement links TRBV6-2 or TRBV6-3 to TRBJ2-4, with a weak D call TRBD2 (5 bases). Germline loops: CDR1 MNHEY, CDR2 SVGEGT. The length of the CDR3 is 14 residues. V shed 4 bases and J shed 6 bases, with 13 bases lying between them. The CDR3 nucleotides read TGTGCCAGCAGTTCCGCAGATGCGGGAAACATTCAGTACTTC. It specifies CASSSADAGNIQYF.

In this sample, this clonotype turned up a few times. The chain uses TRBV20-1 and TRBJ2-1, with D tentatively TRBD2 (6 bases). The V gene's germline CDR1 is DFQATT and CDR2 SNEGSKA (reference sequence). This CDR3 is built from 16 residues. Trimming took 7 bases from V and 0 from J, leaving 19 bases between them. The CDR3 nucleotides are TGCAGTGTTGTTAGCGGCAACGGAGACTCCTACAATGAGCAGTTCTTC. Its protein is CSVVSGNGDSYNEQFF.

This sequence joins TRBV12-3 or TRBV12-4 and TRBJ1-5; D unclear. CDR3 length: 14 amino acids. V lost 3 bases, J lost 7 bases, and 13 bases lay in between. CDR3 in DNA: TGTGCCAGCAGTTTTGGGCAGGTTGGACAGCCCCAGCATTTT. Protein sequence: CASSFGQVGQPQHF.

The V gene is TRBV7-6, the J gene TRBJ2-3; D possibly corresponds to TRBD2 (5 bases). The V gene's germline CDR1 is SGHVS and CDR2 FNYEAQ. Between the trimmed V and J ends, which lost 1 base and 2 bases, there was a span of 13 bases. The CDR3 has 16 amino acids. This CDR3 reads CASSLDRRGATDTQYF. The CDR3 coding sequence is TGTGCCAGCAGCTTAGACCGACGGGGAGCCACAGATACGCAGTATTTT.

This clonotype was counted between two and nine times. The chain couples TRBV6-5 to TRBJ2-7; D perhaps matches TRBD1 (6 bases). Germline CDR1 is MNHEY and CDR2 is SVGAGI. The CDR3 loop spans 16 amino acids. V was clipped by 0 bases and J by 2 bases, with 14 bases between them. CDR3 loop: CASSYSRRGGAYEQYF. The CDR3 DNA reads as TGTGCCAGCAGTTACTCCAGGCGAGGGGGAGCCTACGAGCAGTACTTC.

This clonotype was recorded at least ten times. The CDR3 bases are TGTGCCAGCAAGGGACAGGGGGACACTGAAGCTTTCTTT. Its protein product is CASKGQGDTEAFF. The chain joins TRBV2 to TRBJ1-1, with 11 bases lining up with TRBD1. The germline gives CDR1 SNHLY, CDR2 FYNNEI. The CDR3 extends over 13 amino acids. Trimming cost V 7 bases and J 3 bases; bases outside gene matches: 1.